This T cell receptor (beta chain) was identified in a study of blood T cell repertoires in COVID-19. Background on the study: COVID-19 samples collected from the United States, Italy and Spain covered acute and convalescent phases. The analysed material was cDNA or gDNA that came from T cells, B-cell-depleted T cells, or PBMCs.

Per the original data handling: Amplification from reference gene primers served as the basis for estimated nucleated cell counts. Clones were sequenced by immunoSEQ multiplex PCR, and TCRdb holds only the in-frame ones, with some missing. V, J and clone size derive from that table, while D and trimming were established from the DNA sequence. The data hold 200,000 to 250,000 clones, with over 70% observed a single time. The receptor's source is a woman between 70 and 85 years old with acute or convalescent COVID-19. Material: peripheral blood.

CDR3: CAVPRPGTNEKLFF. In nucleotides, the CDR3 is TGTGCAGTACCGCGCCCAGGGACTAATGAAAAACTGTTTTTT. The chain employs TRBV5-5 and TRBJ1-4; a possible D gene is TRBD1 (5 bases). Germline lookup yields CDR1 SGHKS and CDR2 YYEKEE (reference sequence). There are 14 residues in the CDR3. The whole variable domain, filled in from reference TRBV5-5 and TRBJ1-4, reads DAGVTQSPTHLIKTRGQQVTLRCSPISGHKSVSWYQQVLGQGPQFIFQYYEKEERGRGNFPDRFSARQFPNYSSELNVNALLLGDSALYLCAVPRPGTNEKLFFGSGTQLSVL.